This T cell receptor beta chain appears in the sequencing data of a study of glioma-infiltrating T cells. Study results and limitations: Gliomas, especially low-grade, showed above-expected tissue-blood divergence; non-neoplastic patients showed below. Only very few CDR3 sequences appeared in both tissue and blood.

The V end was cut by 1 base, the J end by 9 bases, with 7 bases between. Germline CDR1 and CDR2: MNHNS and SASEGT. The CDR3 runs to 11 residues. This clonotype showed up just once. The antigen is not known. Using RNA template, CDR3s of TCR alpha and beta were amplified with iRepertoire arm-PCR. One-step reverse transcription and amplification started from approximately 100-400 ng of tissue mRNA or PBMC total RNA. TCRdb analysed the multiplex PCR reads with MiXCR anew, one entry per CDR3 protein. Among around 140,000 distinct CDR3 sequences listed, roughly two fifths were seen once. The sequencing sample was made of glioma tissue, nonneoplastic brain tissue, or PBMCs (not recorded which). The V and J genes are TRBV6-1 and TRBJ2-7; a weak D match, TRBD2 (6 bases). The receptor's source is a human donor with low-grade glioma or glioblastoma, undergoing nonglioma brain surgery, or in good health (not recorded which). The CDR3 loop is CASSEGEVQYF. The CDR3 region has the DNA TGTGCCAGCAGTGAAGGGGAGGTGCAGTACTTC.